The rows below give T cell receptor beta chains drawn from one sample of a study of CD8+ T cells in alopecia areata. Sequenced by immunoSEQ multiplex PCR; TCRdb stores in-frame clones only, minus some. Of some 150,000 clones in the sample, around 86% were seen once. The sample here was CD8+ T cells sorted from blood, taken at week 4, from a patient treated with tofacitinib. These receptors originate from a human donor with alopecia areata. Both conserved end residues are part of each CDR3. D genes are given only for firm matches. For some rows the clone size is stated as once, few or many, or as a class when expanded; others skip it.

CDR3nt: TGTGCCAGCAGTCCACGGGCCTCCCTAGGGTACGGCGGGGAGCTGTTTTTT
CDR3aa: CASSPRASLGYGGELFF
j_gene: TRBJ2-2
abundance: NA
v_gene: TRBV27
d_gene: NA

CDR3nt: TGCAGCGTTGTGGGAGTTGGGGCAGGCTTCTACAATGAGCAGTTCTTC
CDR3aa: CSVVGVGAGFYNEQFF
j_gene: TRBJ2-1
abundance: NA
v_gene: TRBV29-1
d_gene: NA

CDR3nt: TGTGCCAGCAGCGCGTCGCGACGAGATACGCAGTATTTT
CDR3aa: CASSASRRDTQYF
j_gene: TRBJ2-3
abundance: NA
v_gene: TRBV13
d_gene: NA

CDR3nt: TGCGCCAGCAGCCAAGTCCACGGAGATGTAACTAATGAAAAACTGTTTTTT
CDR3aa: CASSQVHGDVTNEKLFF
j_gene: TRBJ1-4
abundance: NA
v_gene: TRBV4-1
d_gene: NA

CDR3nt: TGTGCCAGCAGTGAAGAGGGCGAGGGGTATGGCTACACCTTC
CDR3aa: CASSEEGEGYGYTF
j_gene: TRBJ1-2
abundance: once
v_gene: TRBV6-1
d_gene: NA

CDR3nt: TGTGCCAGCAGCTCTCTGACTGAAATGAATCAGCCCCAGCATTTT
CDR3aa: CASSSLTEMNQPQHF
j_gene: TRBJ1-5
abundance: NA
v_gene: TRBV7-2
d_gene: NA

CDR3nt: TGTGCCAGCGGGGGACTAGCGGGGCACAATGAGCAGTTCTTC
CDR3aa: CASGGLAGHNEQFF
j_gene: TRBJ2-1
abundance: NA
v_gene: TRBV7-9
d_gene: TRBD2

CDR3nt: TGTGCCAGCAGTCCGGACAGGGACCTAGACGAGCAGTACTTC
CDR3aa: CASSPDRDLDEQYF
j_gene: TRBJ2-7
abundance: NA
v_gene: TRBV2
d_gene: TRBD1

CDR3nt: TGTGCCAGCAGTTTATCATCGACAGATAACTATGGCTACACCTTC
CDR3aa: CASSLSSTDNYGYTF
j_gene: TRBJ1-2
abundance: once
v_gene: TRBV27
d_gene: NA

CDR3nt: TGTGCCAGCAGTTTAGGCCAGGCAGGGTATTACGAGCAGTACTTC
CDR3aa: CASSLGQAGYYEQYF
j_gene: TRBJ2-7
abundance: NA
v_gene: TRBV28
d_gene: NA

CDR3nt: TGCAGCGTTGAAGGGGTTGGGGGGAGCTCCTACAATGAGCAGTTCTTC
CDR3aa: CSVEGVGGSSYNEQFF
j_gene: TRBJ2-1
abundance: NA
v_gene: TRBV29-1
d_gene: NA

CDR3nt: TGTGCCAGCAGTGCGCCGTCATTCCGAGTTACTAGCTTGGAGGAGACCCAGTACTTC
CDR3aa: CASSAPSFRVTSLEETQYF
j_gene: TRBJ2-5
abundance: NA
v_gene: TRBV2
d_gene: NA

CDR3nt: TGCGCCAGCAGCCACAACCTGCAGAGCTCCTACGAGCAGTACTTC
CDR3aa: CASSHNLQSSYEQYF
j_gene: TRBJ2-7
abundance: NA
v_gene: TRBV4-1
d_gene: NA

CDR3nt: TGTGCCAGCAGCCCCCAGGGCACAGATACGCAGTATTTT
CDR3aa: CASSPQGTDTQYF
j_gene: TRBJ2-3
abundance: NA
v_gene: TRBV11-2
d_gene: NA

CDR3nt: TGCAGCGTTGAAGATTCGACTAGCGGATTCTACGAGCAGTACTTC
CDR3aa: CSVEDSTSGFYEQYF
j_gene: TRBJ2-7
abundance: NA
v_gene: TRBV29-1
d_gene: TRBD2

CDR3nt: TGTGCCAGCAGCTTGGGAGCCCCGGGACAGGGAGGAGATACGCAGTATTTT
CDR3aa: CASSLGAPGQGGDTQYF
j_gene: TRBJ2-3
abundance: NA
v_gene: TRBV5-4
d_gene: TRBD1

CDR3nt: TGTGCCAGCAGCTCGGGACTAGCGGGAGTATCGTCCTACAATGAGCAGTTCTTC
CDR3aa: CASSSGLAGVSSYNEQFF
j_gene: TRBJ2-1
abundance: NA
v_gene: TRBV7-9
d_gene: TRBD2

CDR3nt: TGTGCCAGCAGCACTCCCGGGACAGGGGGTTCCCACGAGCAGTACTTC
CDR3aa: CASSTPGTGGSHEQYF
j_gene: TRBJ2-7
abundance: NA
v_gene: TRBV7-2
d_gene: TRBD1

CDR3nt: TGTGCCTGGAGTACAGGGGGGACATTTGATGGCTACACCTTC
CDR3aa: CAWSTGGTFDGYTF
j_gene: TRBJ1-2
abundance: NA
v_gene: TRBV30
d_gene: TRBD1

CDR3nt: TGTGCCAGCAGTCTTCGGGACCAAGAGACCCAGTACTTC
CDR3aa: CASSLRDQETQYF
j_gene: TRBJ2-5
abundance: NA
v_gene: TRBV6-6
d_gene: NA

CDR3nt: TGTGCCAGCACCACCGGGACAGGACCCTACAATGAGCAGTTCTTC
CDR3aa: CASTTGTGPYNEQFF
j_gene: TRBJ2-1
abundance: once
v_gene: TRBV28
d_gene: TRBD1

CDR3nt: TGTGCCAGCAGTCCGGGCCTTAGGGATGGCTACACCTTC
CDR3aa: CASSPGLRDGYTF
j_gene: TRBJ1-2
abundance: NA
v_gene: TRBV27
d_gene: NA

CDR3nt: TGCAGCGTTATAGCGGGAATGTCCTACGAGCAGTACTTC
CDR3aa: CSVIAGMSYEQYF
j_gene: TRBJ2-7
abundance: NA
v_gene: TRBV29-1
d_gene: TRBD2

CDR3nt: TGTGCCAGCAGGGAGGGGGGGGCTCCGAGCGAGACCCAGTACTTC
CDR3aa: CASREGGAPSETQYF
j_gene: TRBJ2-5
abundance: NA
v_gene: TRBV27
d_gene: NA

CDR3nt: TGTGCTAGTGGTTCCTCTGACAGGGGAGATGAAAAACTGTTTTTT
CDR3aa: CASGSSDRGDEKLFF
j_gene: TRBJ1-4
abundance: NA
v_gene: TRBV12-5
d_gene: TRBD1

CDR3nt: TGTGCCAGCAAGGACAACCTGAACACTGAAGCTTTCTTT
CDR3aa: CASKDNLNTEAFF
j_gene: TRBJ1-1
abundance: NA
v_gene: TRBV27
d_gene: NA

CDR3nt: TGTGCCAGCAGTAGAACCCGACAGATAACCTACGAGCAGTACTTC
CDR3aa: CASSRTRQITYEQYF
j_gene: TRBJ2-7
abundance: NA
v_gene: TRBV2
d_gene: NA

CDR3nt: TGTGCCAGCAGCTTGAGCGGGGGGGCCACAGATACGCAGTATTTT
CDR3aa: CASSLSGGATDTQYF
j_gene: TRBJ2-3
abundance: NA
v_gene: TRBV7-3
d_gene: TRBD2

CDR3nt: TGTGCCAGCAGCTTTCACTTTGGGACAGGGGGGACTGAAGCTTTCTTT
CDR3aa: CASSFHFGTGGTEAFF
j_gene: TRBJ1-1
abundance: NA
v_gene: TRBV5-4
d_gene: TRBD1

CDR3nt: TGCAGCGTCCCCTATACCGGGACTAGCGGGAAGGGCTCCTACAATGAGCAGTTCTTC
CDR3aa: CSVPYTGTSGKGSYNEQFF
j_gene: TRBJ2-1
abundance: few
v_gene: TRBV29-1
d_gene: TRBD2

CDR3nt: TGTGCCAGCAGCCTAAGCACAGATACGCAGTATTTT
CDR3aa: CASSLSTDTQYF
j_gene: TRBJ2-3
abundance: once
v_gene: TRBV13
d_gene: NA

CDR3nt: TGTGCCAGCAGATCTCGCACAGATACGCAGTATTTT
CDR3aa: CASRSRTDTQYF
j_gene: TRBJ2-3
abundance: few
v_gene: TRBV6-5
d_gene: NA

CDR3nt: TGTGCCAGCGGTTCTCCGGACACTAACACTGAAGCTTTCTTT
CDR3aa: CASGSPDTNTEAFF
j_gene: TRBJ1-1
abundance: NA
v_gene: TRBV9
d_gene: NA

CDR3nt: TGTGCCAGCAGTTACGGCAGATACAATGAGCAGTTCTTC
CDR3aa: CASSYGRYNEQFF
j_gene: TRBJ2-1
abundance: few
v_gene: TRBV6-5
d_gene: NA

CDR3nt: TGTGCCAGCAGCTCATCTGACAGGGGGCGTTACGAGCAGTACTTC
CDR3aa: CASSSSDRGRYEQYF
j_gene: TRBJ2-7
abundance: NA
v_gene: TRBV7-6
d_gene: TRBD1

CDR3nt: TGTGCCAGCAGCTTAGTAGCGGGCCGATCCACAGATACGCAGTATTTT
CDR3aa: CASSLVAGRSTDTQYF
j_gene: TRBJ2-3
abundance: NA
v_gene: TRBV7-2
d_gene: TRBD2

CDR3nt: TGTGCCTGGAGCCCGGGACAGGGGAACACTGAAGCTTTCTTT
CDR3aa: CAWSPGQGNTEAFF
j_gene: TRBJ1-1
abundance: NA
v_gene: TRBV30
d_gene: TRBD1

CDR3nt: TGTGCCAGCAGTTACTCGAGCGCAGATACGCAGTATTTT
CDR3aa: CASSYSSADTQYF
j_gene: TRBJ2-3
abundance: NA
v_gene: TRBV6-5
d_gene: NA

CDR3nt: TGCAGCGTTGAAGCAGGGGAGGTAGTTTTT
CDR3aa: CSVEAGEVVF
j_gene: TRBJ2-2
abundance: NA
v_gene: TRBV29-1
d_gene: NA